Listed below are T cell receptor beta chains from one sample, sequenced in a study of CD8 T cells in Susac syndrome. TCRdb re-called the immunoSEQ multiplex PCR reads through MiXCR, storing one row per CDR3 protein. The sample lists 75,000 to 95,000 distinct CDR3 sequences; roughly 94% were seen once. The specimen was CD8+ T cells from PBMCs. The receptors here all came from a human donor with Susac syndrome. The conserved cysteine and the conserved F or W are not part of the CDR3 here. D genes are given only for firm matches. Rows may omit the clone size; those that give it use once, few, many or a size class.

J gene | V gene | clone size | D gene | CDR3 protein
TRBJ2-2 | TRBV27 | . | . | ATCFGGPNTGELF
TRBJ2-5 | TRBV29-1 | . | . | SATGRGTETQY
TRBJ1-1 | TRBV19 | . | . | ASSIGGSAAF
TRBJ2-3 | TRBV18 | . | . | ASSPRDLSTDTQY
TRBJ2-2 | TRBV18 | . | . | ASSPPTGELF
TRBJ1-1 | TRBV29-1 | . | . | SAGVGVEAF
TRBJ2-7 | TRBV7-2 | . | . | ASSLGTVAPEQY
TRBJ2-7 | TRBV29-1 | . | TRBD2 | SALSGKWNEQY
TRBJ2-1 | TRBV20-1 | . | . | SARDEGGDPYNEQF
TRBJ2-2 | TRBV29-1 | . | . | SVEGSGELF
TRBJ2-2 | TRBV27 | . | TRBD2 | ASKDGGGTTGELF
TRBJ2-1 | TRBV7-6 | . | TRBD2 | ASSARGEKGNEQF
TRBJ2-5 | TRBV3-1 | . | . | ASSDGHRQTQY
TRBJ2-2 | TRBV7-2 | few | . | ASSFGVTGELF
TRBJ2-5 | TRBV11-2 | . | TRBD2 | ASSLDWRTSGRGETQY
TRBJ2-2 | TRBV4-3 | . | TRBD2 | ASSQGLAGGPGGELF
TRBJ2-6 | TRBV5-1 | . | . | ASSMTESGANVLT
TRBJ2-7 | TRBV20-1 | once | TRBD1 | SARAEGAGSPYEQY
TRBJ2-5 | TRBV20-1 | . | . | SARDPWTKETQY
TRBJ2-7 | TRBV7-8 | . | . | ASSLAQASPTYEQY
TRBJ1-1 | TRBV20-1 | . | . | SAWFLLMNTEAF
TRBJ1-1 | TRBV25-1 | . | . | ASSEWGAANTEAF
TRBJ2-7 | TRBV14 | . | TRBD1 | ASSQVGQGPEQY
TRBJ2-3 | TRBV7-9 | once | . | ASSPGPGDIDTQY
TRBJ2-2 | TRBV15 | . | TRBD2 | ATSRDRLAGTIGELF
TRBJ2-5 | TRBV20-1 | . | TRBD2 | SADRLAGGQETQY
TRBJ2-3 | TRBV14 | . | TRBD2 | AESGEGRPPDTQY
TRBJ1-2 | TRBV30 | . | . | AWSVWEGTGGYT